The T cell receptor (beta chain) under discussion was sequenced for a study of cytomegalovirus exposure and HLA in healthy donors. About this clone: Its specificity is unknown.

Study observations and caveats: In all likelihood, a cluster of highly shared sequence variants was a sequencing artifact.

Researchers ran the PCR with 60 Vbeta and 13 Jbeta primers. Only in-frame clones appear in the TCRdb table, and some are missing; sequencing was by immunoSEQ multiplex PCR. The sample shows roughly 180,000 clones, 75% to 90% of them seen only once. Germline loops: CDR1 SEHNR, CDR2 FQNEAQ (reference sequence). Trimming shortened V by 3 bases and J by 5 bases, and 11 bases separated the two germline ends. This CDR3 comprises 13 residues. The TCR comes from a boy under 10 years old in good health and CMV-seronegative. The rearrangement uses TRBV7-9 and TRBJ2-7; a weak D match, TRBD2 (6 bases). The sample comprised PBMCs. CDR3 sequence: CASSFGTSNEQYF. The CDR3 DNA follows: TGTGCCAGCAGCTTCGGGACTTCTAACGAGCAGTACTTC.